This T cell receptor (beta chain) was retrieved from a study of shared clonotypes between healthy human individuals. Across the study: Contributing individuals were a couple of females and a few males aged 18 to 49.

Worth noting for this clone: A much larger clone differs from this one at a single base, so this may be a read error. Other DNA sequences in the same sample also yield this CDR3.

Assay: immunoSEQ multiplex PCR; the TCRdb copy retains only in-frame clones and omits some. The table includes more than 2 million clones, 95% detected once. The source is a man younger than 30 in good health. The sample taken for sequencing was naive CD4+ T cells sorted from blood. The subset was: CD45RA+ positively selected.

The chain's CDR3 is CASSLGQSTDTQYF. In DNA, the CDR3 is TGTGCCAGCAGCCTCGGACAGAGCACAGATACGCAGTATTTT. V is TRBV5-4 and J is TRBJ2-3; possible D gene TRBD1, 6 bases. Germline lookup yields CDR1 SGHNT and CDR2 YYREEE (reference sequence). V lost 4 bases and J lost 0, with 9 bases in between. The CDR3 has 14 amino acids.